A selection of T cell receptor beta chains follows, all from one sample in a study of graft-versus-host responses after intestinal transplantation. Sequenced by immunoSEQ multiplex PCR; TCRdb stores in-frame clones only, minus some. This table has tens of thousands of clones, about 93% appearing once. These receptors have no identified antigens. Sequenced material: unstimulated CD8+ T cells sorted from spleen or lymph node cells, taken before intestinal transplant. Every receptor here comes from a human donor who received an intestinal transplant. The CDR3 runs from the conserved cysteine through the conserved F or W. Size is omitted from some rows. Given values are once, few, many or a class for expanded clones.

V gene,J gene,clone size,CDR3 protein
TRBV2,TRBJ1-2,NA,CASSEVLEREPVYGYTF
TRBV4-3,TRBJ1-1,NA,CASSHYRGTEAFF
TRBV5-1,TRBJ1-6,NA,CASSLGRGRSPLHF
TRBV7-3,TRBJ1-2,NA,CASTQWPGYTF
TRBV14,TRBJ1-2,NA,CASSQVVGTGGYGYTF
TRBV19,TRBJ2-3,NA,CASTSGGDTQYF
TRBV27,TRBJ1-5,once,CASSSLAGVVYQPQHF
TRBV7-9,TRBJ2-7,NA,CASSGLAGPFYEQYF
TRBV6-5,TRBJ2-2,once,CASNQQESTGELFF
TRBV5-6,TRBJ1-1,NA,CASSADYEAFF
TRBV27,TRBJ2-2,NA,CASSPGTGELFF